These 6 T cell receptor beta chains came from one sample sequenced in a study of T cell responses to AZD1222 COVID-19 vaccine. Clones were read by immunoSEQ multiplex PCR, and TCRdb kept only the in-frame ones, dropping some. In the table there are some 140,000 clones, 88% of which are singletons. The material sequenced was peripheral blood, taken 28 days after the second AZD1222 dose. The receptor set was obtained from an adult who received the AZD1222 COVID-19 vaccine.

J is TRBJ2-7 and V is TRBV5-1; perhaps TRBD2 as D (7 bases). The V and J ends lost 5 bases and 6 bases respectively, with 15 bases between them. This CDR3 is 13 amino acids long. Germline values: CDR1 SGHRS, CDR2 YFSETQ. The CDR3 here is CASRRGAGSEQYF. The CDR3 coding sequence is TGCGCCAGCAGACGGGGGGCAGGAAGCGAGCAGTACTTC.

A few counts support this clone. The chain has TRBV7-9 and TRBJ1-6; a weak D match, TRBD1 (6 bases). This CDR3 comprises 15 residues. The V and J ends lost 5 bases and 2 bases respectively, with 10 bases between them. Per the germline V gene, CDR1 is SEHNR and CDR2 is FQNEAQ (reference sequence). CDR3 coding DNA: TGTGCCAGCAGCCCAGGGGTCACCTATAATTCACCCCTCCACTTT. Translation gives CASSPGVTYNSPLHF.

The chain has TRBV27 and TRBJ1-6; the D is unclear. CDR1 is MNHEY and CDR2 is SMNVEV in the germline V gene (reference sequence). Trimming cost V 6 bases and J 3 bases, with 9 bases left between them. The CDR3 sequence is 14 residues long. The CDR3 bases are TGTGCCAGCAGGGCAGTGAACTATAATTCACCCCTCCACTTT. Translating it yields CASRAVNYNSPLHF.

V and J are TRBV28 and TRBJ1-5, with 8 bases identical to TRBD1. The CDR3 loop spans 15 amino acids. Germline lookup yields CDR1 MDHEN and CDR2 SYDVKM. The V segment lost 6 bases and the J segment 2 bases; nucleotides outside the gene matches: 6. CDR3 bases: TGTGCCAGCAGGCCCCAGGGGGCGGGCAATCAGCCCCAGCATTTT. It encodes CASRPQGAGNQPQHF.

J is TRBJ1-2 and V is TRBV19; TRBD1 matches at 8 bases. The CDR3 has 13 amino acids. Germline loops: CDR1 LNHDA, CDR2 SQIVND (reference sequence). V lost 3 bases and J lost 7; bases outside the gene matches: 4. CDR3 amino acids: CASSIGQGSGYTF. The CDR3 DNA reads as TGTGCCAGTAGTATCGGACAGGGCTCTGGCTACACCTTC. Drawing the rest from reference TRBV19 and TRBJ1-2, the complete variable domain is DGGITQSPKYLFRKEGQNVTLSCEQNLNHDAMYWYRQDPGQGLRLIYYSQIVNDFQKGDIAEGYSVSREKKESFPLTVTSAQKNPTAFYLCASSIGQGSGYTFGSGTRLTVV.

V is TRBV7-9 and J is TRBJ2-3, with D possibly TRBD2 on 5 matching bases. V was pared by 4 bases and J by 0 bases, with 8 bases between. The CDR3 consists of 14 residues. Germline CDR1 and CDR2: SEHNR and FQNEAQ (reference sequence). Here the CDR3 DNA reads TGTGCCAGCAGCTCAGGACTTAGCACAGATACGCAGTATTTT. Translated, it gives CASSSGLSTDTQYF.